The clone carrying this TCR beta chain has just one count. The CDR3 sequence is 15 residues long. Germline CDR1 and CDR2: SGHKS and YYEKEE (reference sequence). Trimming at V came to 3 bases and at J to 4 bases, leaving 7 bases not matched to a gene. This record comes from a study of blood T cell repertoires in COVID-19. Cohorts were determined from participant-reported clinical history. As handled by the study authors: Scientists estimated how many nucleated cells there were by amplifying reference gene primers. Generated by immunoSEQ multiplex PCR, the TCRdb table keeps only in-frame clones and is missing some. Clonal size and the V and J genes are those of that table, whereas D and trimming came from the DNA. The repertoire holds 230,000 or so clones, about 87% seen once, with over 2% in the top ten.

The sample comprised PBMCs or T cells enriched from blood (not recorded which). The J gene is TRBJ2-3, the V gene TRBV5-5, with 8 bases identical to TRBD2. The receptor's source is a woman aged 40 to 50 with acute COVID-19. CDR3 loop: CASSSTPTSADTQYF. The CDR3 nucleotides read TGTGCCAGCAGCTCCACACCGACTAGCGCAGATACGCAGTATTTT.